The 31 T cell receptor beta chains below were found in one sample sequenced in a study of metastatic and nonmetastatic thyroid tumors (dated by TCRdb to 2020 to 2021). No treatment had been received by any patient before thyroid surgery. The library was prepared using PCR. These reads were obtained on an Illumina HiSeq 4000. TCRdb reprocessed the public reads (quality trimming at Q25 with fastp, clone calling with MiXCR) and kept in-frame beta chains. The sample has 30,000 to 40,000 clones on record, over 14% of them singletons. About 19% of the sample is taken by the ten largest. Sequenced material: blood. All receptors derive from a male donor with papillary thyroid cancer or a benign thyroid nodule (not recorded which). Some clones in this sample may be carry-over from other donors' samples.

This clone has at least ten counts. The V call is TRBV6-1, the J call TRBJ2-2; D not certain. This CDR3 comprises 16 residues. The germline V gene has CDR1 MNHNS and CDR2 SASEGT. V gave up 5 bases and J gave up 4 bases, with 17 bases separating them. CDR3 loop: CASSPRVSPLTGELFF. In DNA form, the CDR3 reads TGTGCCAGCAGTCCTCGTGTTAGCCCGCTCACCGGGGAGCTGTTTTTT.

This clone was counted at least ten times. This chain links TRBV20-1 with TRBJ2-6; D gene unclear. Germline V lookup: CDR1 DFQATT, CDR2 SNEGSKA (reference sequence). Trimming pared 1 base from V and 3 bases from J, leaving 7 bases between. This CDR3 region has 14 residues. DNA of the CDR3: TGCAGTGCTAGAGCTTCTCTTGGGGCCAACGTCCTGACTTTC. Translation: CSARASLGANVLTF.

This clone was seen many times. This chain links TRBV30 with TRBJ1-2; D remains ambiguous. V lost 2 bases to trimming and J lost 5 bases, with 9 bases between them. The CDR3 consists of 12 residues. Germline-derived CDR1 and CDR2 are GTSNPN and SVGIG (reference sequence). Here the CDR3 reads CAWSLTRYGYTF. The CDR3 nucleotides are TGTGCCTGGAGTCTTACACGGTATGGCTACACCTTC.

This clone has at least ten counts. The chain recombines TRBV28 with TRBJ2-7; D possibly corresponds to TRBD2 (6 bases). The V end lost 3 bases, the J end lost 6 bases, and 21 bases lay between the germline ends. Germline CDR1 is MDHEN and CDR2 is SYDVKM. The CDR3 has 16 amino acids. The CDR3 here is CASSLVSGASALEQYF. CDR3 DNA sequence: TGTGCCAGCAGTTTGGTTAGCGGAGCTTCGGCTCTCGAGCAGTACTTC.

The table lists this clone with a few counts. CDR3 region: CASSAQGSGGYTF. CDR3 bases: TGTGCCAGCAGTGCCCAGGGCTCCGGTGGCTACACCTTC. The J gene is TRBJ1-2, the V gene TRBV25-1, with D perhaps TRBD1 (5 bases). V was cut by 4 bases and J by 7 bases, with 13 bases left in between. Germline CDR1 reads MGHDK; CDR2 reads SYGVNS. The CDR3 sequence is 13 residues long.

This clone is categorized as medium-sized (0.01 to 0.1%). The CDR3 protein is CASSYEGGRGYGYTF. Written as DNA, the CDR3 is TGTGCCAGCAGTTACGAAGGAGGTCGGGGCTATGGCTACACCTTC. V is TRBV6-5 and J is TRBJ1-2; D unclear. Trimming stripped 2 bases from V and 4 bases from J, with 14 bases between. CDR1 is MNHEY, CDR2 SVGAGI, per germline. CDR3 length equals 15 residues.

This clone was detected a few times. V is TRBV10-3 and J is TRBJ1-1; TRBD1 might be the D (6 bases). Germline V gene sequence: CDR1 ENHRY, CDR2 SYGVKD. CDR3 length: 13 residues. With 6 bases removed from V and 1 base from J, the gap between germline ends came to 9 bases. Written as DNA, the CDR3 is TGTGCCATCAGGTTACAGGGGAACACTGAAGCTTTCTTT. Translated, it gives CAIRLQGNTEAFF.

This clone showed up just once. One end of the junction is discordant with germline, which a read error may explain. This sequence joins TRBV18 and TRBJ2-7, with 8 bases identical to TRBD1. The CDR3 runs 13 residues. CDR1 and CDR2 from the germline V gene are KGHSH and LQKENI. The CDR3 spells CASSPRDRSEQYF. CDR3 DNA sequence: TGTGCCAGTTCACCACGGGACAGGTCCGAGCAGTACTTC.

The sample holds a few counts of this clone. V and J are TRBV29-1 and TRBJ2-5; 12 bases fit TRBD2. Germline V CDR1 and CDR2: SQVTM, ANQGSEA. Trimming at V came to 6 bases and at J to 2 bases, leaving 4 bases not matched to a gene. CDR3 size: 14 residues. CDR3 sequence (DNA): TGCAGCGTAGTAGGACTAGCGGGACAAGAGACCCAGTACTTC. Protein: CSVVGLAGQETQYF.

This clone has a count of ten or more. The V gene is TRBV19, the J gene TRBJ2-2; 9 bases agree with TRBD1. The CDR3 extends over 17 amino acids. Germline V gene data show CDR1 as LNHDA and CDR2 as SQIVND (reference sequence). After removal of 3 bases from V and 2 bases from J, the junction contained 7 bases not matched to a gene. The DNA of the CDR3 is TGTGCCAGTAGTATTAGGGACAGGGTTTCTAACACCGGGGAGCTGTTTTTT. This codes for CASSIRDRVSNTGELFF.

Ten or more counts support this clone. J is TRBJ2-1 and V is TRBV6-1, with TRBD2 identical over 11 bases. This CDR3 region has 14 residues. The germline gives CDR1 MNHNS, CDR2 SASEGT. The ends lost 4 bases at V and 4 bases at J; junction bases unmatched: 0. The CDR3 bases are TGTGCCAGCAGTGGGACTAGCGGGTACAATGAGCAGTTCTTC. Encoded protein: CASSGTSGYNEQFF.

This clone was observed at least ten times. This chain uses TRBV4-1 with TRBJ2-1, with 8 bases identical to TRBD2. Trimming removed 4 bases from V and 5 bases from J; junction bases left unmatched: 7. Germline CDR1 MGHRA, CDR2 YSYEKL. This CDR3 region has 15 residues. CDR3 sequence (DNA): TGCGCCAGCAGCCGCCCGGGACTAGGAAACAATGAGCAGTTCTTC. It specifies CASSRPGLGNNEQFF.

At least ten counts were recorded for this clone. The V gene is TRBV19, the J gene TRBJ2-2; 7 bases agree with TRBD1. Germline V gene lookup returns CDR1 LNHDA and CDR2 SQIVND (reference sequence). Unmatched junction bases numbered 7, after V lost 9 bases and J lost 0 bases. The CDR3 sequence is 15 residues long. The CDR3 DNA sequence: TGTGCCAGCGTTAAGGGACAGTCGAACACCGGGGAGCTGTTTTTT. This translates into CASVKGQSNTGELFF.

This clone has ten or more counts. The rearrangement uses TRBV27 and TRBJ2-6, with D unclear. The CDR3 sequence is 14 residues long. V was pared by 6 bases and J by 6 bases, with 12 bases between. From germline, CDR1 is MNHEY and CDR2 SMNVEV (reference sequence). CDR3 amino acids: CASRSPVAANVLTF. The DNA for the CDR3 is TGTGCCAGCAGGAGCCCGGTAGCGGCCAACGTCCTGACTTTC.

The rearrangement uses TRBV27 and TRBJ2-7, with a possible D match to TRBD2 (5 bases). Germline V lookup: CDR1 MNHEY, CDR2 SMNVEV (reference sequence). CDR3 length: 14 residues. V lost 5 bases to trimming and J lost 6 bases, with 17 bases between them. CDR3 amino acids: CASSPLRGSSEQYF. Written as DNA, the CDR3 is TGTGCCAGCAGTCCACTTAGAGGGTCTTCCGAGCAGTACTTC.

As concerns this clone: No conserved phenylalanine or tryptophan ends this CDR3, so it is likely a read error. The CDR3 DNA is TGTGCCGGGATGGGGTTAACGGGGCCCAACGACCTGACTTTA. This sequence encodes CAGMGLTGPNDLTL. J is TRBJ2-6 and V is TRBV30, with D possibly being TRBD1 or TRBD2 (5 bases each). The CDR3 has 14 residues. The germline CDR1 and CDR2 sequences are GTSNPN and SVGIG (reference sequence).

This clone was seen ten or more times. This chain uses TRBV20-1 with TRBJ1-4; 11 nucleotides agree with TRBD1. Germline-derived CDR1 and CDR2 are DFQATT and SNEGSKA (reference sequence). CDR3 length: 18 residues. J lost 6 bases, V lost 0 bases, and 12 bases had no gene match. The CDR3 loop is CSARDRTGGAGRDEKLFF. Written as DNA, the CDR3 is TGCAGTGCTAGAGATAGGACAGGGGGCGCGGGGAGGGATGAAAAACTGTTTTTT.

In this sample, this clone turned up many times. The chain employs TRBV25-1 and TRBJ1-1, with D perhaps TRBD1 (5 bases). The CDR3 contains 14 residues. Trimming removed 4 bases at V and 5 bases at J, with 14 bases between. Per germline, CDR1 MGHDK and CDR2 SYGVNS. CDR3 bases: TGTGCCAGCAGTGGGCGACAGTTTTTAACTGAAGCTTTCTTT. It yields the protein CASSGRQFLTEAFF.

This clone has ten or more counts. This chain connects TRBV7-9 to TRBJ2-1; D is tentatively TRBD1 or TRBD2 (5 bases each). This CDR3 has 14 amino acids. CDR1 is SEHNR, CDR2 FQNEAQ, per germline (reference sequence). Trimming took 5 bases from V and 1 from J, leaving 9 bases between them. CDR3 coding DNA: TGTGCCAGCAGCGGGGACGGATCCTACAATGAGCAGTTCTTC. This encodes CASSGDGSYNEQFF.

As regards this clone: Being one base from a much bigger clone, this may be a read error. The J gene is TRBJ2-3, the V gene TRBV4-2, with 11 bases lining up with TRBD2. The CDR3 totals 17 residues. CDR1 is LGHNA, CDR2 YNFKEQ, per germline. The J segment lost 11 bases and the V segment lost 4 bases, leaving 17 bases of the junction unmatched. CDR3 nucleotides: TGTGCCAGCAGCCTACTCTCTACTAGCGGGAGCATGTATATGCAGTATTTT. Protein sequence: CASSLLSTSGSMYMQYF.

The CDR3 sequence: CASSVGRGLGELFF. The DNA for the CDR3 is TGTGCCAGCAGCGTAGGGAGAGGGTTAGGGGAGCTGTTTTTT. The rearrangement links TRBV9 to TRBJ2-2; possibly TRBD2 for D (5 bases). Germline V lookup: CDR1 SGDLS, CDR2 YYNGEE. The CDR3 has 14 residues. V dropped 0 bases and J dropped 8 bases, with 11 bases sitting between them.

This clone was counted many times. V gene TRBV19 combines with J gene TRBJ2-7; 12 bases are a match to TRBD2. Trimming cost V 8 bases and J 3 bases; bases outside gene matches: 5. The CDR3 extends over 14 amino acids. CDR1 and CDR2 (germline): LNHDA, SQIVND (reference sequence). The CDR3: CASGPTSGSYEQYF. The CDR3 DNA sequence: TGTGCCAGTGGCCCGACTAGCGGGAGCTACGAGCAGTACTTC.

This clone was detected many times. The chain recombines TRBV6-2 or TRBV6-3 with TRBJ1-1; D is unresolved. The germline V and J ends were trimmed by 8 bases and 1 base, with 14 bases remaining between them. Germline V lookup: CDR1 MNHEY, CDR2 SVGEGT. This CDR3 region has 14 residues. CDR3 protein: CASRLDGRNTEAFF. The CDR3 nucleotides read TGTGCCAGCCGATTGGACGGAAGGAACACTGAAGCTTTCTTT.

This clone has ten or more counts. The chain carries TRBV20-1 and TRBJ2-7; D may be TRBD2 (7 bases). CDR1 is DFQATT and CDR2 is SNEGSKA in the germline V gene (reference sequence). Trimming took 3 bases from V and 5 from J, leaving 17 bases between them. The CDR3 contains 14 residues. CDR3 protein: CSARREGGSDEQYF. CDR3 nucleotides: TGCAGTGCTAGGAGGGAGGGGGGTAGCGACGAGCAGTACTTC.

This clone was observed at least ten times. The chain couples TRBV6-6 to TRBJ2-1, with 10 positions matching TRBD2. The CDR3 runs to 19 residues. V lost 5 bases, J lost 8 bases, and 21 bases stayed unmatched. Germline V gene sequence: CDR1 MNHNY, CDR2 SVGAGI (reference sequence). In DNA, the CDR3 is TGTGCCAGCAGTCGTTGGCTAGCGGGAGTATTGATCGATGGGGATGAGCAGTTCTTC. Translating gives CASSRWLAGVLIDGDEQFF.

This clone has a count of ten or more. V usage is TRBV12-3 or TRBV12-4 and J usage is TRBJ1-5; 7 positions agree with TRBD1. Trimming cost V 3 bases and J 4 bases; bases outside gene matches: 3. The CDR3 consists of 14 residues. The CDR3 here is CASSLAGGNQPQHF. In DNA form, the CDR3 reads TGTGCCAGCAGTTTGGCAGGGGGAAATCAGCCCCAGCATTTT.

This clone was seen repeatedly, ten times or more. V gene TRBV20-1 combines with J gene TRBJ2-1, with 15 bases matching TRBD2. V lost 5 bases to trimming and J lost 7 bases; unmatched junction nucleotides: 15. Germline V CDR1 and CDR2: DFQATT, SNEGSKA (reference sequence). This CDR3 region has 18 residues. The CDR3 is CSAAPGLAGGLTPNEQFF. CDR3 nucleotide sequence: TGCAGTGCTGCCCCGGGACTAGCGGGAGGCCTGACCCCAAATGAGCAGTTCTTC.

In this sample, this clone turned up a few times. J is TRBJ2-7 and V is TRBV6-9; TRBD1 matches at 9 bases. Germline V gives CDR1 MNHGY, CDR2 SVAAGI. After removal of 3 bases from V and 3 bases from J, the junction contained 6 bases not matched to a gene. CDR3 length equals 15 residues. CDR3: CASSYEYRGHYEQYF. CDR3 in DNA: TGTGCCAGCAGTTACGAATACAGGGGGCACTACGAGCAGTACTTC.

This clone was found many times. The genes are TRBV4-2 and TRBJ2-7, with D tentatively TRBD1 (6 bases). This CDR3 is 12 amino acids long. CDR1 is LGHNA and CDR2 is YNFKEQ in the germline V gene. V was cut by 2 bases and J by 9 bases, with 11 bases left in between. The CDR3 DNA reads as TGTGCCAGCAGCCAATCAGGGGTTTTGCAGTACTTC. It translates to CASSQSGVLQYF.

Ten or more counts support this clone. The rearrangement joins TRBV19 to TRBJ1-5, with D possibly TRBD1 on 5 matching bases. Germline-derived CDR1 and CDR2 are LNHDA and SQIVND (reference sequence). V was trimmed by 8 bases and J by 4 bases, leaving 6 bases between them. The length of the CDR3 is 11 residues. The CDR3 here is CASSGNQPQHF. CDR3 bases: TGTGCCAGTTCAGGGAATCAGCCCCAGCATTTT.

This rearrangement joins TRBV20-1 to TRBJ1-6, with TRBD1 identical over 9 bases. V shed 3 bases and J 9 bases; nucleotides not matched to a gene: 12. The CDR3 covers 16 residues. Germline V CDR1 and CDR2: DFQATT, SNEGSKA (reference sequence). CDR3 sequence: CSARVSDRGPGSPLHF. The CDR3 DNA reads TGCAGTGCTAGGGTTTCGGACAGGGGTCCTGGTTCACCCCTCCACTTT.